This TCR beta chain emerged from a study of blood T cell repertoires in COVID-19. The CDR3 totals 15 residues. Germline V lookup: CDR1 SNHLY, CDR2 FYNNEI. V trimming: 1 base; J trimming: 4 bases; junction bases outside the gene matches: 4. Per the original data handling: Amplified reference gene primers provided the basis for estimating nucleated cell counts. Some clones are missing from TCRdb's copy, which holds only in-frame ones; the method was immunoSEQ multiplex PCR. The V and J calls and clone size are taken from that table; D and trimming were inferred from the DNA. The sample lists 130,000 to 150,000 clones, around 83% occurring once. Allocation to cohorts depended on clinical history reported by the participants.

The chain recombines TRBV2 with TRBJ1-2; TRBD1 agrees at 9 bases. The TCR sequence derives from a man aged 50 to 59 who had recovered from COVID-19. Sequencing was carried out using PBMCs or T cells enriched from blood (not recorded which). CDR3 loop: CASSEVDRGSYGYTF. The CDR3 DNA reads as TGTGCCAGCAGTGAAGTGGACAGGGGAAGCTATGGCTACACCTTC.